This TCR beta chain was captured in a study of blood T cell repertoires in COVID-19. CDR1 is SGHTA, CDR2 FQGNSA, per germline. V was pared by 3 bases and J by 2 bases, with 11 bases between. The CDR3 is made up of 14 amino acids. One Seattle source followed patients from active infection through their disease course. The protocol was immunoSEQ multiplex PCR, while the TCRdb copy is restricted to in-frame clones and leaves out a portion. Among 300,000 to 350,000 clones, over 85% were seen once, and the ten largest hold 3.5% to 4%. This clone turned up a few times. The sequence derives from a woman aged 60-70 years with COVID-19, enrolled during active disease. Sample: peripheral blood. The chain uses TRBV7-2 and TRBJ2-7; TRBD2 might be the D (5 bases). The CDR3 DNA sequence: TGTGCCAGCAGCTTGGGAGTACCCCCCTACGAGCAGTACTTC. This gives the protein CASSLGVPPYEQYF.